These T cell receptor beta chains were read from a single sample in a study of shared clonotypes between healthy human individuals. Only in-frame clones appear in the TCRdb table, and some are missing; sequencing was by immunoSEQ multiplex PCR. The profile shows about 1,500,000 clones, roughly 96% of them singletons. The sample taken for sequencing was naive CD4+ T cells sorted from blood. The origin of the receptors is a man under 40 in good health. CDR3s include the opening cysteine and the closing phenylalanine or tryptophan. The D gene is left open where the match is weak. Clone size is given for some rows only: seen once, a few or many times, or a class if the clone is expanded.

TRBV9,NA,TRBJ1-3,NA,CASSAGIQLLPGNTIYF,TGTGCCAGCAGCGCGGGAATTCAACTCCTCCCTGGAAACACCATATATTTT
TRBV27,TRBD1,TRBJ2-7,NA,CASSLRQGAAYEQYF,TGTGCCAGCAGTTTGAGACAGGGGGCTGCCTACGAGCAGTACTTC
TRBV11-2,TRBD2,TRBJ2-7,once,CASSTRTSGAYEQYF,TGTGCCAGCAGCACGCGGACTAGCGGCGCCTACGAGCAGTACTTC
TRBV7-9,TRBD1,TRBJ2-1,NA,CASSLGQGAGKVSYNEQFF,TGTGCCAGCAGCTTAGGACAGGGGGCGGGTAAAGTGTCCTACAATGAGCAGTTCTTC
TRBV2,NA,TRBJ1-1,NA,CASWDNLPTEAFF,TGTGCCAGCTGGGACAATCTACCGACTGAAGCTTTCTTT
TRBV6-6,NA,TRBJ1-2,NA,CASWAPGGRAYGYTF,TGTGCCAGCTGGGCACCCGGGGGCCGCGCCTATGGCTACACCTTC
TRBV7-8,NA,TRBJ2-2,NA,CASSPLAGELFF,TGTGCCAGCAGCCCCCTGGCCGGGGAGCTGTTTTTT
TRBV5-8,TRBD2,TRBJ2-1,NA,CASSQPFLAGDEQFF,TGTGCCAGCAGCCAACCTTTCCTAGCGGGAGATGAGCAGTTCTTC
TRBV7-2,TRBD2,TRBJ2-1,NA,CASSLGTSYYEQFF,TGTGCCAGCAGCTTGGGGACTAGCTACTACGAGCAGTTCTTC
TRBV7-3,NA,TRBJ2-7,NA,CASSYGQTPVNEQYF,TGTGCCAGCAGCTATGGCCAAACCCCAGTTAATGAGCAGTACTTC
TRBV9,TRBD2,TRBJ2-3,NA,CASKEREGTDTQYF,TGTGCCAGCAAGGAGAGGGAGGGAACAGATACGCAGTATTTT
TRBV10-2,NA,TRBJ2-1,NA,CASSKNGDEQFF,TGCGCCAGCAGTAAAAACGGGGATGAGCAGTTCTTC
TRBV7-6,TRBD1,TRBJ1-3,NA,CASSLRTGPTNTIYF,TGTGCCAGCAGCCTGCGGACAGGACCTACAAACACCATATATTTT
TRBV30,NA,TRBJ2-4,NA,CAWSPNGVAKNIQYF,TGTGCCTGGAGTCCGAATGGTGTAGCCAAAAACATTCAGTACTTC
TRBV5-6,TRBD2,TRBJ2-3,NA,CASSIGLAGGRADTQYF,TGTGCCAGCAGCATCGGACTAGCGGGAGGACGGGCAGATACGCAGTATTTT
TRBV6-6,NA,TRBJ1-1,NA,CASSYSPGQKNTEAFF,TGTGCCAGCAGTTACTCTCCGGGGCAGAAGAACACTGAAGCTTTCTTT
TRBV18,NA,TRBJ2-3,NA,CASSPPGVKSTDTQYF,TGTGCCAGCTCACCACCGGGGGTTAAGAGCACAGATACGCAGTATTTT
TRBV7-2,NA,TRBJ2-7,once,CASSLEERPYEQYF,TGTGCCAGCAGCTTAGAGGAGCGGCCCTACGAGCAGTACTTC
TRBV2,NA,TRBJ2-3,NA,CASSDRGHTDTQYF,TGTGCCAGCAGTGACCGCGGGCACACAGATACGCAGTATTTT
TRBV15,TRBD1,TRBJ2-5,NA,CATSPRTGRETQYF,TGTGCCACTTCTCCCAGGACAGGGAGGGAGACCCAGTACTTC
TRBV5-1,NA,TRBJ2-2,NA,CASRPSSGAMTGELFF,TGCGCCAGCAGGCCCTCCTCCGGGGCGATGACCGGGGAGCTGTTTTTT
TRBV6-6,TRBD2,TRBJ2-3,NA,CASTTSAGLGADTQYF,TGTGCCAGCACGACCTCAGCGGGACTAGGGGCAGATACGCAGTATTTT
TRBV4-3,NA,TRBJ1-1,NA,CASSQATGAKEAFF,TGCGCCAGCAGCCAAGCAACGGGGGCCAAGGAAGCTTTCTTT
TRBV4-3,NA,TRBJ1-2,NA,CASSPFAGAGYTF,TGCGCCAGCAGTCCCTTCGCGGGGGCTGGCTACACCTTC